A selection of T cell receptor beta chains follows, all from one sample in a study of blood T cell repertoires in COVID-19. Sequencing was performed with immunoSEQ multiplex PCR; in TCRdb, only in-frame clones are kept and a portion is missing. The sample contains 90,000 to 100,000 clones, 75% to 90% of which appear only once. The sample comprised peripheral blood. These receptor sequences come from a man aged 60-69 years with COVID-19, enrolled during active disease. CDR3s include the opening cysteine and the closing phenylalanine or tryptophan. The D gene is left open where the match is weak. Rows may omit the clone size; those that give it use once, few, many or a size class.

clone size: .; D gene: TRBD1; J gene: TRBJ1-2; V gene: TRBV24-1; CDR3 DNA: TGTGCCACCAGTGATTATGACAGGGAGGGCTACACCTTC; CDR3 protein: CATSDYDREGYTF
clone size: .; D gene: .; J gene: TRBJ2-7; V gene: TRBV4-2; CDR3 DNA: TGTGCCAGCAGCCAAGGAGTAGGGGGGGCTGTTTACGAGCAGTACTTC; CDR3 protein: CASSQGVGGAVYEQYF
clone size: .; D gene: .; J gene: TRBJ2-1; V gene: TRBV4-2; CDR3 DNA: TGTGCCAGCAGCCCCGGGTTAACCTCCTACAATGAGCAGTTCTTC; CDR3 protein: CASSPGLTSYNEQFF
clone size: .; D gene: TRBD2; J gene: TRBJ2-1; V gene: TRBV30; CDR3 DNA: TGTGCCTGGCTTAGGGAGGGCGGAGGCTACAATGAGCAGTTCTTC; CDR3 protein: CAWLREGGGYNEQFF
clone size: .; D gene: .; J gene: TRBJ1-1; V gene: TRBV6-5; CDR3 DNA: TGTGCCAGCAGTTGGGACTCAAACACTGAAGCTTTCTTT; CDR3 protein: CASSWDSNTEAFF
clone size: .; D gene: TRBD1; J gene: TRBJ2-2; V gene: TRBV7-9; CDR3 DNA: TGTGCCAGCAGCCCGGGACAGGGAGGCACCGGGGAGCTGTTTTTT; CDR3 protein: CASSPGQGGTGELFF
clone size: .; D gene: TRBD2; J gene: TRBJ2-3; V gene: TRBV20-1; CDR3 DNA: TGCAGTGCTAGTCGACTAGCGGGGGGCGTAAATACGCAGTATTTT; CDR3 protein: CSASRLAGGVNTQYF
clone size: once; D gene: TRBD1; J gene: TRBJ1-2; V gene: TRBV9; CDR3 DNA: TGTGCCAGCGGGACAGCGTATGGCTACACCTTC; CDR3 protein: CASGTAYGYTF
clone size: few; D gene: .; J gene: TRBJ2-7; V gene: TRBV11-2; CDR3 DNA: TGTGCCAGCAGCGGACTCTTCGAGGGTTTCTCCTACGAGCAGTACTTC; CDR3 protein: CASSGLFEGFSYEQYF
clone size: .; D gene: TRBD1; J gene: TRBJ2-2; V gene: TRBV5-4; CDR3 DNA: TGTGCCAGCACCTCCGACAGGGAAAGGGACGGGGAGCTGTTTTTT; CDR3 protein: CASTSDRERDGELFF
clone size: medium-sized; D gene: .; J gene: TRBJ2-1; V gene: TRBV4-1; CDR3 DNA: TGCGCCAGCAGCGATCCTCTCAGGGCTGAGCAGTTCTTC; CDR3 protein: CASSDPLRAEQFF
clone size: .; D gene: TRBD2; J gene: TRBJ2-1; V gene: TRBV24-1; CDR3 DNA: TGTGCCACCAGTGATTTGAGGACTAGCGGGGCCAATGAGCAGTTCTTC; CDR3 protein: CATSDLRTSGANEQFF
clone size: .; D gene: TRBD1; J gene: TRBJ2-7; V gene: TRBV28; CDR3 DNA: TGTGCCAGCAGTTTCCCTAACAGGGGCGAGCAGTACTTC; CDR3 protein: CASSFPNRGEQYF
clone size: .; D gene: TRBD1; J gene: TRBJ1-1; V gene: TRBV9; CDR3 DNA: TGTGCCAGCAGCGCCACAGGGGGGAGTGAAGCTTTCTTT; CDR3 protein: CASSATGGSEAFF
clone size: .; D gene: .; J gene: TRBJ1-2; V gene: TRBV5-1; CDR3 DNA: TGCGCCAGCAGCCGCGGGGAGGTAGGCTCAGGCTACACCTTC; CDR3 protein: CASSRGEVGSGYTF
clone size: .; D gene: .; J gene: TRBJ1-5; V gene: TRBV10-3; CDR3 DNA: TGTGCCATCAGTGAGACGGGGGGTCGTCAGCCCCAGCATTTT; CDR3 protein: CAISETGGRQPQHF
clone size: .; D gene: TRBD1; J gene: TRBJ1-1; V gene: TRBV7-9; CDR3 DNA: TGTGCCAGCAGCCCCGCCGGGACAGGGGGCGGTGGAGCTTTCTTT; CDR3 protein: CASSPAGTGGGGAFF
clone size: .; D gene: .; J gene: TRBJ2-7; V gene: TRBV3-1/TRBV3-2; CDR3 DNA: TGTGCCAGCAGCCCGGCCCCACAGAGCTCCTACGAGCAGTACTTC; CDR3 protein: CASSPAPQSSYEQYF
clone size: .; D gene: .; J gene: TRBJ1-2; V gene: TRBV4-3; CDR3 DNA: TGCGCCAGCAGCCAAGTACAGGGTGGCTACACCTTC; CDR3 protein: CASSQVQGGYTF
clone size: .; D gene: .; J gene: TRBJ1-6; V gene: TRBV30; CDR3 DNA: TGTGCCTGGGATAAAGGACAGAATTCACCCCTCCACTTT; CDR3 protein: CAWDKGQNSPLHF
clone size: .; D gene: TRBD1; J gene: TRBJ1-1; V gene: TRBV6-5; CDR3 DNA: TGTGCCAGTCCCGACAGGGGCGACACTGAAGCTTTCTTT; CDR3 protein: CASPDRGDTEAFF